This T cell receptor beta chain was captured in a study of identifying expanded T cells in peripheral blood. Study results and caveats: Differentially abundant clones: roughly 1.2 between replicates, around 16 at around 14 days, 19 to 20 at four. Clone count variance between roughly 2-week samples rose with total template count.

The protocol was immunoSEQ multiplex PCR, while the TCRdb copy is restricted to in-frame clones and leaves out a portion. The table has 90,000 to 110,000 clones, around 89% seen once. No infections or other immune events were documented during collection. The CDR3 consists of 16 residues. Germline assignment: CDR1 ENHRY and CDR2 SYGVKD. The ends were cut back, 6 bases at V and 1 base at J, with 18 bases in the middle. Notes on this clone: Antigen specificity is unknown.

The chain couples TRBV10-3 to TRBJ1-1; possibly TRBD1 for D (5 bases). Sequencing was done on a sample of blood. This receptor was obtained from a person between 18 and 75 years old in good health. As DNA, the CDR3 is TGTGCCATCAGCGAGGGGACCCCGACGGGGAACACTGAAGCTTTCTTT. The encoded protein is CAISEGTPTGNTEAFF.